Shown below are 21 T cell receptor beta chains from a single sample sequenced in a study of OX40 agonist ivuxolimab in advanced cancers. Some clones are missing from TCRdb's copy, which holds only in-frame ones; the method was immunoSEQ multiplex PCR. The repertoire includes fewer than 60,000 clones, roughly four fifths of them detected once, and approximately 0.62% sits in the top ten. This sample comprised CD4+ or CD8+ T cells sorted from blood, obtained in a trial of the OX40 agonist ivuxolimab. Every receptor here comes from an adult with an advanced solid tumor such as melanoma, head and neck, liver or kidney cancer.

This chain links TRBV5-1 with TRBJ2-3; TRBD2 aligns across 13 bases. Germline V gene sequence: CDR1 SGHRS, CDR2 YFSETQ. Germline trimming cut 3 bases from V and 4 bases from J; bases unmatched to any gene: 11. CDR3 size: 18 residues. The CDR3, as DNA: TGCGCCAGCAGCTCTGGACTAGCGGGGGTGACGTCCCCAGATACGCAGTATTTT. It translates to CASSSGLAGVTSPDTQYF.

In its sample, this clone was seen once. The CDR3 spells CASSSGTGFGFYGYTF. CDR3 nucleotides: TGTGCCAGCAGTTCCGGGACAGGGTTTGGATTCTATGGCTACACCTTC. The chain joins TRBV2 to TRBJ1-2, with 9 positions matching TRBD1. The germline V gene has CDR1 SNHLY and CDR2 FYNNEI. This CDR3 region has 16 residues. The trim removed 5 bases at V and 4 bases at J, leaving 11 bases unmatched.

This clone turned up a few times. This rearrangement joins TRBV2 to TRBJ2-7; perhaps TRBD2 as D (6 bases). Trimming left V 6 bases short and J 6 bases short, with 18 bases between. This CDR3 region has 14 residues. CDR1 and CDR2 from the germline V gene are SNHLY and FYNNEI. The CDR3 sequence is CASRGTQGAGEQYF. CDR3 coding DNA: TGTGCCAGCAGGGGTACCCAGGGAGCGGGCGAGCAGTACTTC.

This sequence joins TRBV2 and TRBJ2-7; TRBD1 is a possible D gene (5 bases). The CDR3 is 16 amino acids. Germline V lookup: CDR1 SNHLY, CDR2 FYNNEI. Trimming shortened V by 3 bases and J by 3 bases, and 18 bases separated the two germline ends. The CDR3 sequence: CASSEDPGPGYYEQYF. The CDR3 bases are TGTGCCAGCAGTGAGGATCCAGGGCCAGGCTACTACGAGCAGTACTTC.

The chain combines TRBV5-8 with TRBJ2-7; D uncertain. Germline values: CDR1 SGHTS, CDR2 YDEGEE. V lost 1 base and J 5 bases, leaving 10 bases between the germline ends. The CDR3 contains 13 residues. For the CDR3, the DNA is TGTGCCAGCAGCTTGACGGGCGGACACGAGCAGTACTTC. It yields the protein CASSLTGGHEQYF.

This clone was counted between two and nine times. This chain uses TRBV9 with TRBJ2-5; 8 bases agree with TRBD1. The V gene's germline CDR1 is SGDLS and CDR2 YYNGEE. The J segment lost 4 bases and the V segment lost 0 bases, leaving 17 bases of the junction unmatched. The CDR3 runs 19 residues. The CDR3 DNA reads as TGTGCCAGCAGCGTAGGGCTCAGGGGGCGAGGGGCCCCTGGAGAGACCCAGTACTTC. Translating gives CASSVGLRGRGAPGETQYF.

The chain combines TRBV19 with TRBJ2-7; TRBD1 agrees at 10 bases. Germline V gene lookup returns CDR1 LNHDA and CDR2 SQIVND (reference sequence). There are 15 residues in the CDR3. With V trimmed by 5 bases and J by 2 bases, 6 bases remained unmatched. CDR3 nucleotides: TGTGCCAGTAGTCGACAGGGGGCGCGGGCCTACGAGCAGTACTTC. Residues: CASSRQGARAYEQYF.

About this clone itself: At the DNA level, this CDR3 is encoded by other sequences in the same sample as well. V and J are TRBV29-1 and TRBJ1-1; D not certain. The germline V gene has CDR1 SQVTM and CDR2 ANQGSEA. This CDR3 is built from 13 residues. Trimming pared 4 bases from V and 0 bases from J, leaving 9 bases between. CDR3 DNA sequence: TGCAGCGTTGGAGGCGGAATGAACACTGAAGCTTTCTTT. As protein: CSVGGGMNTEAFF. Based on the CDR3 plus reference TRBV29-1 and TRBJ1-1, the full variable domain is SAVISQKPSRDICQRGTSLTIQCQVDSQVTMMFWYRQQPGQSLTLIATANQGSEATYESGFVIDKFPISRPNLTFSTLTVSNMSPEDSSIYLCSVGGGMNTEAFFGQGTRLTVV.

This clone has just one count. Compared with germline, one end of the junction differs, possibly owing to a read error. This sequence joins TRBV6-5 and TRBJ2-1; 7 bases are shared with TRBD2. CDR3 size: 15 residues. Germline V gene data show CDR1 as MNHEY and CDR2 as SVGAGI. The CDR3 nucleotides read TGTGCCGGCAGCCCGAGCGGGGTCCTCTACAATGAGCAGTTCTTC. Its protein is CAGSPSGVLYNEQFF.

V gene TRBV7-9 combines with J gene TRBJ1-2, with D perhaps TRBD1 (6 bases). The CDR3 covers 14 residues. V shed 4 bases and J shed 8 bases, with 17 bases lying between them. Germline CDR1 SEHNR, CDR2 FQNEAQ (reference sequence). The CDR3 spells CASSYPGEGYGYTF. CDR3 DNA sequence: TGTGCCAGCAGCTACCCAGGGGAGGGGTACGGCTACACCTTC.

The chain couples TRBV12-5 to TRBJ2-1; D not resolved. V dropped 2 bases and J dropped 1 base, with 9 bases sitting between them. Germline assignment: CDR1 LGHNT and CDR2 FRNRAP. CDR3 length: 15 residues. Here the CDR3 DNA reads TGTGCTAGTGGTTTGTGGCCGGGTTCCTACAATGAGCAGTTCTTC. This sequence encodes CASGLWPGSYNEQFF.

The chain recombines TRBV19 with TRBJ2-3; TRBD1 agrees at 10 bases. CDR1 is LNHDA and CDR2 is SQIVND in the germline V gene (reference sequence). The length of the CDR3 is 16 residues. V was pared by 5 bases and J by 8 bases, with 13 bases of the junction left unmatched. CDR3 DNA sequence: TGTGCCAGTAGTGAAATGGGACAGGGGCTCGCGGGTACGCAGTATTTT. Protein sequence: CASSEMGQGLAGTQYF.

The chain employs TRBV7-9 and TRBJ1-4; D remains ambiguous. Germline CDR1 SEHNR, CDR2 FQNEAQ (reference sequence). The ends were cut back, 4 bases at V and 4 bases at J, with 16 bases in the middle. CDR3 size: 16 residues. CDR3 DNA sequence: TGTGCCAGCAGCTCGTCCCGGTCCTCGGGTAATGAAAAACTGTTTTTT. Translating it yields CASSSSRSSGNEKLFF.

The V gene is TRBV10-3, the J gene TRBJ2-3; TRBD1 matches at 7 bases. The germline V gene has CDR1 ENHRY and CDR2 SYGVKD. The V gene end was trimmed by 4 bases and the J gene end by 0 bases; junction bases not matched to a gene: 4. The CDR3 is 15 amino acids. The DNA of the CDR3 is TGTGCCATCAGTGGGGGACAGTCTAGCACAGATACGCAGTATTTT. It encodes CAISGGQSSTDTQYF.

The chain joins TRBV5-1 to TRBJ2-3, with 13 bases matching TRBD2. Trimming removed 2 bases from V and 3 bases from J; junction bases left unmatched: 3. The CDR3 runs to 16 residues. Germline V gives CDR1 SGHRS, CDR2 YFSETQ. The DNA of the CDR3 is TGCGCCAGCAGCTTTTGGACTAGCGGGGGAACAGATACGCAGTATTTT. It encodes CASSFWTSGGTDTQYF.

This sequence joins TRBV11-3 and TRBJ2-1; 8 bases fit TRBD2. The CDR3 runs to 15 residues. Germline CDR1 is SGHNT and CDR2 is YENEEA. The V and J ends lost 5 bases and 2 bases, in that order; junction bases with no gene match: 5. In DNA form, the CDR3 reads TGTGCCAGCAGCCGGGGGGGGGCCCCCTACAATGAGCAGTTCTTC. Its protein is CASSRGGAPYNEQFF.

V is TRBV18 and J is TRBJ2-1; 8 nucleotides match TRBD1. CDR1 and CDR2 (germline): KGHSH, LQKENI. This CDR3 contains 16 residues. With V trimmed by 3 bases and J by 9 bases, 13 bases remained unmatched. As DNA, the CDR3 is TGTGCCAGCTCACCGTCCGGACAGGGTTTGTTGAGTGAGCAGTTCTTC. It is translated as CASSPSGQGLLSEQFF.

V and J are TRBV10-3 and TRBJ1-1; D unresolved. V lost 6 bases, J lost 2 bases, and 10 bases lay in between. Germline assignment: CDR1 ENHRY and CDR2 SYGVKD. The CDR3 runs 13 residues. The CDR3 nucleotides are TGTGCCATCAGCTTAGGAGCCAACACTGAAGCTTTCTTT. Amino acids: CAISLGANTEAFF.

This clone was observed once. The rearrangement uses TRBV7-9 and TRBJ2-5, with a weak D call TRBD1 (6 bases). V lost 7 bases and J lost 3, with 15 bases in between. CDR3 length: 14 residues. In germline, CDR1 is SEHNR, CDR2 FQNEAQ (reference sequence). The CDR3 here is CASTQGSVEETQYF. The CDR3 DNA reads TGTGCCAGCACCCAGGGGTCTGTAGAAGAGACCCAGTACTTC.

The J gene is TRBJ2-7, the V gene TRBV29-1; D tentatively fits TRBD1 or TRBD2 (5 bases each). This CDR3 is 12 amino acids long. Germline CDR1 reads SQVTM; CDR2 reads ANQGSEA. V shed 3 bases and J shed 3 bases, with 9 bases lying between them. CDR3 sequence: CSVDRDGYEQYF. The CDR3, as DNA: TGCAGCGTTGACCGGGACGGCTACGAGCAGTACTTC.

V and J are TRBV2 and TRBJ2-3; 12 bases fit TRBD2. The V gene end was trimmed by 4 bases and the J gene end by 6 bases; junction bases not matched to a gene: 11. CDR1 and CDR2 (germline): SNHLY, FYNNEI. The CDR3 consists of 17 residues. CDR3 nucleotide sequence: TGTGCCAGCAGTGTATGGGTCCTAGCGGGGGGGGCGGATACGCAGTATTTT. Protein: CASSVWVLAGGADTQYF.